The next 3 T cell receptor beta chains were all read from a single sample in a study of blood T cell repertoires in COVID-19. Only in-frame clones appear in the TCRdb table, and some are missing; sequencing was by immunoSEQ multiplex PCR. The table includes 350,000 to 450,000 clones, 85% detected once. What was sequenced was peripheral blood. These receptors were obtained from a woman between 18 and 29 years old with acute or convalescent COVID-19.

The chain uses TRBV29-1 and TRBJ2-7, with TRBD2 matching 10 bases. CDR1 and CDR2 (germline): SQVTM, ANQGSEA. Germline trimming cut 7 bases from V and 0 bases from J; bases unmatched to any gene: 6. The CDR3 spans 14 residues. CDR3 nucleotide sequence: TGCAGCGCCCTCGGGACTAGCGACTCCTACGAGCAGTACTTC. It is translated as CSALGTSDSYEQYF.

The chain employs TRBV2 and TRBJ2-1; TRBD2 is a possible D gene (6 bases). The CDR3 runs 11 residues. CDR1 is SNHLY and CDR2 is FYNNEI in the germline V gene. The ends were cut back, 7 bases at V and 10 bases at J, with 11 bases in the middle. CDR3: CASIGGKEQFF. CDR3 nucleotides: TGTGCCAGCATAGGAGGGAAGGAGCAGTTCTTC.

The chain couples TRBV4-1 to TRBJ1-1; D remains ambiguous. The CDR3 runs to 13 residues. Germline V gene sequence: CDR1 MGHRA, CDR2 YSYEKL. V was pared by 4 bases and J by 0 bases, with 6 bases between. The CDR3 sequence is CASSRNLNTEAFF. CDR3 DNA: TGCGCCAGCAGCCGTAACTTGAACACTGAAGCTTTCTTT.